A selection of T cell receptor beta chains follows, all from one sample in a study of blood T cell repertoires in COVID-19. Only in-frame clones appear in the TCRdb table, and some are missing; sequencing was by immunoSEQ multiplex PCR. The sample carries around 310,000 clones, roughly 91% recorded once. The sample consisted of PBMCs or T cells enriched from blood (not recorded which). These receptor sequences come from a woman aged 30 to 39 who had recovered from COVID-19. CDR3s include the opening cysteine and the closing phenylalanine or tryptophan. A D gene is named only where the DNA matches it firmly. Clone size is shown for a subset of rows, as once, few, many or a class of expanded clone.

J,D,V,size,DNA,CDR3
TRBJ1-1,-,TRBV12-3/TRBV12-4,once,TGTGCCAGCAGTTTTATGGGGGGAGGAAGTGCTTTCTTT,CASSFMGGGSAFF
TRBJ1-4,-,TRBV2,-,TGTGCCAGCAGAGGGAACAGGGAGGAAAAACTGTTTTTT,CASRGNREEKLFF
TRBJ1-2,-,TRBV5-5,-,TGTGCCAGCAGACACCCGGGCGGGAATGTGGGTGGCTACACCTTC,CASRHPGGNVGGYTF
TRBJ1-5,-,TRBV10-3,-,TGTGCCATCAGTGACAGGGATCAGCCCCAGCATTTT,CAISDRDQPQHF
TRBJ1-2,TRBD1,TRBV4-2,-,TGTGCCAGCAGCCAAGCTGGAGGGCCGGGACAGGGGGGCTATGGCTACACCTTC,CASSQAGGPGQGGYGYTF
TRBJ1-4,-,TRBV28,-,TGTGCCAGCAGCCAGGACTTAATTTGGGGTGAAAAACTGTTTTTT,CASSQDLIWGEKLFF
TRBJ2-1,TRBD2,TRBV27,-,TGTGCCAGCAGGTCCTCTAGCGGGATAAGGCACAATGAGCAGTTCTTC,CASRSSSGIRHNEQFF
TRBJ1-5,TRBD1,TRBV24-1,-,TGTGCCACCAGTGACCCGGGACAGGGGAGGGAACAGCCCCAGCATTTT,CATSDPGQGREQPQHF
TRBJ1-2,TRBD1,TRBV20-1,-,TGCAGTGCTAGTTGGCAGGGGGCTAACTATGGCTACACCTTC,CSASWQGANYGYTF
TRBJ1-2,-,TRBV5-4,-,TGTGCCAGCAGCCCCAGCGGTCAAAACTATGGCTACACCTTC,CASSPSGQNYGYTF
TRBJ1-6,TRBD1,TRBV18,-,TGTGCCAGCTCACTATCCGACAGGGGGAATAATTCACCCCTCCACTTT,CASSLSDRGNNSPLHF
TRBJ2-7,TRBD2,TRBV11-2,once,TGTGCCAGCAGCTTAGAGGCTAGCGGAGGGGTTTACGAGCAGTACTTC,CASSLEASGGVYEQYF
TRBJ1-1,-,TRBV7-9,-,TGTGCCAGCAGCTCCCAGGGTGAAGCTTTCTTT,CASSSQGEAFF
TRBJ2-3,-,TRBV7-9,-,TGTGCCAGCAGCCCACGCAGGGACACAGATACGCAGTATTTT,CASSPRRDTDTQYF
TRBJ2-5,TRBD1,TRBV20-1,-,TGCAGTGCTATTTATGGACAGGCCCAGTACTTC,CSAIYGQAQYF
TRBJ2-1,-,TRBV12-2,-,TGTGCAAGTCGCCAACTAGCGGTGGACAATGAGCAGTTCTTC,CASRQLAVDNEQFF
TRBJ2-1,-,TRBV29-1,-,TGCAGCGTTTCCAAGGAGGGGCGCAAACCCCTCGATGAGCAGTTCTTC,CSVSKEGRKPLDEQFF
TRBJ2-1,-,TRBV10-3,-,TGTGCCACCACTACGGTTCCGACGGGTCCGCGGCCAGTTGATCCGCAGTTCTTC,CATTTVPTGPRPVDPQFF
TRBJ2-3,TRBD1,TRBV24-1,once,TGTGCCACCAGTGATCCAATCACAGACAGGGACGACGCAGATACGCAGTATTTT,CATSDPITDRDDADTQYF
TRBJ2-5,-,TRBV2,-,TGTGCCAGCTCCCCCGAGACAGGTCAAGAGACCCAGTACTTC,CASSPETGQETQYF
TRBJ2-5,-,TRBV28,-,TGTGCCAGCAGTTTATCAGGAAGCGAGACCCAGTACTTC,CASSLSGSETQYF
TRBJ1-1,TRBD1,TRBV7-9,-,TGTGCCAGCAGCCCGAGGGGACAGCCAGAAACTGAAGCTTTCTTT,CASSPRGQPETEAFF
TRBJ2-1,TRBD1,TRBV11-3,-,TGTGCCAGCAGCATATCGGGACAGGGGACTTACAATGAGCAGTTCTTC,CASSISGQGTYNEQFF
TRBJ2-1,TRBD2,TRBV5-4,-,TGTGCCAGCAGCTTCGGGGGGAGTGACTACAATGAGCAGTTCTTC,CASSFGGSDYNEQFF
TRBJ1-3,TRBD1,TRBV7-6,-,TGTGCCAGCAGCGCCGGGACAGGGGCTTCAAACACCATATATTTT,CASSAGTGASNTIYF